The entry below gives a single TCR beta chain sequence along with its context. This clone showed up just once. The antigen this receptor binds is unknown. No per-base quality is available; no much larger clone lies one base away. TCRbeta CDR3 regions were amplified from genomic DNA by means of the immunoSEQ Assay, a bias-controlled multiplex PCR. Processing in the source paper ran as follows. Within the assay, amplification of reference gene primers was used to estimate how many nucleated cells each sample contained. To quantify the absolute abundance of each unique TCRbeta CDR3 rearrangement, sequence reads were collapsed and filtered. For each sample, productive Simpson clonality was calculated as the square root of Simpson's diversity index over productive rearrangements. TCRdb mirrors the immuneACCESS table, restricted to in-frame sequences. Some clones are absent from its copies; in checked studies, under half trace to an unresolved V gene, and the reason for the others is unknown. The DNA was the basis for D and trimming; V, J and clone size are from that table. For this sample there are 180,000 or so clones; approximately 88% appear just once. The ten largest clones represent approximately 12% of the sample.

The data were obtained in a study of blood T cell repertoires in COVID-19 (dated by TCRdb to 2020 to 2021). Some background on the complete study: Samples covering the acute and convalescent phases of COVID-19 were provided by collaborators in the United States, Italy and Spain. The prospective study material was composed of cDNA or gDNA derived from T cells, B-cell-depleted T cells, or PBMCs. Deeply sampled blood TCRbeta repertoires from subjects exposed to, actively infected with, or recovered from COVID-19 were included in the dataset. The repertoires were released in a freely available public database intended as a resource for research on the immune response to SARS-CoV-2. The samples were drawn from the first 160 participants of the ongoing ImmuneRACE study and from some 1,300 subjects provided by 6 global collaborators. Nearly every sample came with metadata listing a de-identified subject ID, COVID-19 status, age in years and sex. HLA class I and class II types, where available, came from metadata supplied by the sample provider rather than from assay-based typing. Paper-wide results and their limitations: How much clinical and demographic metadata was included differed by source and by participant, and the metadata was provided uncurated.

V is shortened by 0 bases, J by 2 bases, and the region joining them spans 6 bases. The CDR3 goes from the cysteine to the phenylalanine over 13 residues. Kept here is only the CDR3 DNA, which spans 39 bases and is read in frame from base 1. CDR1 and CDR2 are drawn from the germline V gene: SGHRS, YFSETQ. Participants in the prospective study were aged about 18 to 95 years, lived in some 24 United States geographic areas, and enrolled through a virtual design. In the prospective study, participants were assigned to cohorts based on the clinical history participants reported in a screening survey and a study questionnaire. Recovered participants in ImmuneRACE Cohort 3 were defined as having two consecutive negative NP/OP PCR tests, clearance from a healthcare professional, or resolution of symptoms. In the prospective study, mobile phlebotomists collected whole blood, serum and a nasopharyngeal or oropharyngeal swab from each participant. Additional blood draws and questionnaires over an approximately two-month period could optionally be provided by prospective study participants. Before DNA extraction, prospective study blood samples were shipped either frozen or at room temperature.

Sequencing used PBMCs or T cells enriched from blood (not recorded which). The chain is assembled from TRBV5-1 and TRBJ2-7; TRBD1 might be the D gene, on 6 matching bases. This TCR was sampled from a woman between 55 and 75 years old who had recovered from COVID-19. CDR3 sequence: CASSLDRAYEQYF. The nucleotide sequence is given as TGCGCCAGCAGCTTGGACAGGGCCTACGAGCAGTACTTC.